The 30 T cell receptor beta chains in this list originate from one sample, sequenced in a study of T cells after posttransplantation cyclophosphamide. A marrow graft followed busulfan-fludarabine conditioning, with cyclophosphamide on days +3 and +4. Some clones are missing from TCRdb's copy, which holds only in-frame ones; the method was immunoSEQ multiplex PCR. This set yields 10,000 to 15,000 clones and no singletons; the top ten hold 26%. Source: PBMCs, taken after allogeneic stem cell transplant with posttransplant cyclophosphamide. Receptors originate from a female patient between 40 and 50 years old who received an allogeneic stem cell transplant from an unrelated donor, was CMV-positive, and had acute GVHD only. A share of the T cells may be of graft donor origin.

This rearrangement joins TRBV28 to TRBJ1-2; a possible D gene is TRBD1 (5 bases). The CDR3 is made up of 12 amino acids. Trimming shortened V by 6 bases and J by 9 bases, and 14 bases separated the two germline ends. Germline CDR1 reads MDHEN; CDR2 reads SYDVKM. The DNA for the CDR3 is TGTGCCAGCAGGGGGCAGAATGTTAGCTACACCTTC. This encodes CASRGQNVSYTF.

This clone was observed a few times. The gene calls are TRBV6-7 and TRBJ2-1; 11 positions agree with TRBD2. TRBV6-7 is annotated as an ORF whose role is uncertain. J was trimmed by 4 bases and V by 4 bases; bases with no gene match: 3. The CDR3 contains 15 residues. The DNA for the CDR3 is TGTGCCAGCAGTTCCGGGACTAGCGGTTACAATGAGCAGTTCTTC. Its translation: CASSSGTSGYNEQFF.

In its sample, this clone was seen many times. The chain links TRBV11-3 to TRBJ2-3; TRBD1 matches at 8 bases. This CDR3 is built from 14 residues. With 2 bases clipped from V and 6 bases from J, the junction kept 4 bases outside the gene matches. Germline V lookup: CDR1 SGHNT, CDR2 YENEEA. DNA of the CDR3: TGTGCCAGCAGCTTAAGGCAGGGGGCCGATACGCAGTATTTT. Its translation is CASSLRQGADTQYF.

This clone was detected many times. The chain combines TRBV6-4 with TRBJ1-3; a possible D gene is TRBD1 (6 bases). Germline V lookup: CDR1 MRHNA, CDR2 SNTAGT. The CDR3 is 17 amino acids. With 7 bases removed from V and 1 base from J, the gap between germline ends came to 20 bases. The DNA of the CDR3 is TGTGCCAGCACGGGGCCTTACAGGGATCTGTCTGGAAACACCATATATTTT. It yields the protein CASTGPYRDLSGNTIYF.

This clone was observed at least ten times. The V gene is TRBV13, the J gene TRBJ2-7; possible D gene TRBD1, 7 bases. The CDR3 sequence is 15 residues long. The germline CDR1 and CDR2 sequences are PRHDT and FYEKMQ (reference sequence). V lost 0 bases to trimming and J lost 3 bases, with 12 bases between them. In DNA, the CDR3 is TGTGCCAGCAGCTTAGGGCCCCAGGGGGGCTACGAGCAGTACTTC. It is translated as CASSLGPQGGYEQYF.

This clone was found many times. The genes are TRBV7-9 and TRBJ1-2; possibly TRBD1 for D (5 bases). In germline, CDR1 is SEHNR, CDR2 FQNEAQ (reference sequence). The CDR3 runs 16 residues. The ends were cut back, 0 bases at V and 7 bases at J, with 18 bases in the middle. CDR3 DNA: TGTGCCAGCAGCTTAGCGCAGGGTCGCAAGGTCGGTGGCTACACCTTC. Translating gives CASSLAQGRKVGGYTF.

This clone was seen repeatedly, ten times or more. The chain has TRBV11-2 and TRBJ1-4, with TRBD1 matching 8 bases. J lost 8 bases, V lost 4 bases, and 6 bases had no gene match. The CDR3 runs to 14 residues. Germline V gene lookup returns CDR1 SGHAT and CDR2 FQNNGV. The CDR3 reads CASSYRGVGEKLFF. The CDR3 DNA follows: TGTGCCAGCAGCTACAGGGGGGTCGGGGAAAAACTGTTTTTT.

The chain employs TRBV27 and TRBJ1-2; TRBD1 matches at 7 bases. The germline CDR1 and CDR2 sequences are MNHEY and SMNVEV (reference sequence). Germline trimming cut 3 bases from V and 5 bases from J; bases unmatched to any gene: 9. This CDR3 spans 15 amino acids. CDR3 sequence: CASSFQGVMDYGYTF. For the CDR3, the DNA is TGTGCCAGCAGTTTCCAGGGGGTGATGGATTATGGCTACACCTTC.

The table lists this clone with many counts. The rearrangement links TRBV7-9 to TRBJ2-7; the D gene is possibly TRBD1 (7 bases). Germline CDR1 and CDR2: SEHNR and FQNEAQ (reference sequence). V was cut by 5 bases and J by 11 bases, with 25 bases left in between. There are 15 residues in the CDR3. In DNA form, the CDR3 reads TGTGCCAGCAGCCAGGGGGGACTTCTCCTACGATTGGAGTACGTC. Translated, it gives CASSQGGLLLRLEYV.

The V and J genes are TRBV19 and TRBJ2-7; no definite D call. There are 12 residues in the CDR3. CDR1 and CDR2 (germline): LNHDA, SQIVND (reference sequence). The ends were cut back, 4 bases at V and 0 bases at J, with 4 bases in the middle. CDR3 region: CASSNNSYEQYF. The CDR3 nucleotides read TGTGCCAGTAGTAACAACTCCTACGAGCAGTACTTC.

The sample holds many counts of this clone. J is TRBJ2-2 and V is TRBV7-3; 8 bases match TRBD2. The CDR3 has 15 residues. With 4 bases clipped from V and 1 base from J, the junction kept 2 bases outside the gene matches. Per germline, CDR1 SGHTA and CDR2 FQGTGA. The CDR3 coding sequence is TGTGCCAGCAGCTACCTAGCGGGGAACACCGGGGAGCTGTTTTTT. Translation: CASSYLAGNTGELFF.

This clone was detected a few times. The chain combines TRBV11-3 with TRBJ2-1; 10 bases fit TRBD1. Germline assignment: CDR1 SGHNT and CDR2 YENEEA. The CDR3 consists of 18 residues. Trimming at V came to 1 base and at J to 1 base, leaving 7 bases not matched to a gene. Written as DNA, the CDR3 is TGTGCCAGCAGCTTAGCCCCGGGACAGGGGTCGTCCTACAATGAGCAGTTCTTC. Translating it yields CASSLAPGQGSSYNEQFF.

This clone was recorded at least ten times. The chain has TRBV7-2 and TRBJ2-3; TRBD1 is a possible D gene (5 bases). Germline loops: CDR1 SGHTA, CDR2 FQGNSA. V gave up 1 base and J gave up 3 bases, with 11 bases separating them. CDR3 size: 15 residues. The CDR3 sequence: CASSLDARATDTQYF. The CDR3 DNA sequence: TGTGCCAGCAGCTTAGACGCCAGGGCAACAGATACGCAGTATTTT.

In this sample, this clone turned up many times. In DNA, the CDR3 is TGTGCCAGCAGCTTAAACAGGGGGAGCGAGCAGTACTTC. It yields the protein CASSLNRGSEQYF. The chain recombines TRBV5-6 with TRBJ2-7; 8 bases match TRBD1. V was pared by 2 bases and J by 6 bases, with 4 bases of the junction left unmatched. This CDR3 spans 13 amino acids. CDR1 and CDR2 from the germline V gene are SGHDT and YYEEEE.

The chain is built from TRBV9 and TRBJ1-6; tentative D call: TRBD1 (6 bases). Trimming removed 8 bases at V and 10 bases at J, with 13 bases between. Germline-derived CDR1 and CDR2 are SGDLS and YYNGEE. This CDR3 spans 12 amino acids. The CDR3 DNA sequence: TGTGCCAGTGGGGGCGTAGTGTCACCCCTCCACTTT. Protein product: CASGGVVSPLHF.

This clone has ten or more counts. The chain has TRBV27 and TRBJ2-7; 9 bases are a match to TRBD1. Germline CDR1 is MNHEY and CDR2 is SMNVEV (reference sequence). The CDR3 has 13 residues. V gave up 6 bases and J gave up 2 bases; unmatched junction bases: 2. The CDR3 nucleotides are TGTGCCAGCAGCGACAGGGGGGCCTACGAGCAGTACTTC. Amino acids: CASSDRGAYEQYF.

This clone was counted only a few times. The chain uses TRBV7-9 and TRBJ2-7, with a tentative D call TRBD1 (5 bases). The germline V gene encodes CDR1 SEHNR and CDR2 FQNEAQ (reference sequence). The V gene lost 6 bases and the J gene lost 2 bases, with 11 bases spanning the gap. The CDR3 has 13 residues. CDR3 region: CASSPGYPYEQYF. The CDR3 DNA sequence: TGTGCCAGCAGTCCAGGGTACCCCTACGAGCAGTACTTC.

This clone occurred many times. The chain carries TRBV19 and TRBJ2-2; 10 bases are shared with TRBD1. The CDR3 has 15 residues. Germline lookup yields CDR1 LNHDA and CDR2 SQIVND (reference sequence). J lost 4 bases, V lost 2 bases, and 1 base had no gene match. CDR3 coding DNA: TGTGCCAGTAGTATATGGACAGGGGGCACCGGGGAGCTGTTTTTT. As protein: CASSIWTGGTGELFF.

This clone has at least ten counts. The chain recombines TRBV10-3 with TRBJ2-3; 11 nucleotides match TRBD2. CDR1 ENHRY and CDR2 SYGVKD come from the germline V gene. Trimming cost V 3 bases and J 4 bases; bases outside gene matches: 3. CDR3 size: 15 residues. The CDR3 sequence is CAISDFSGRADTQYF. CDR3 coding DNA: TGTGCCATCAGTGACTTTAGCGGGAGGGCAGATACGCAGTATTTT.

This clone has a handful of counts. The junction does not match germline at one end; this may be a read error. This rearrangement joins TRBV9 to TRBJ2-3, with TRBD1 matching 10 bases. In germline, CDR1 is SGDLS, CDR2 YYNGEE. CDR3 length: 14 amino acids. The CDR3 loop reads CASETTGGTVTQYF. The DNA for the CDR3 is TGTGCCAGCGAAACGACAGGGGGCACAGTTACGCAGTATTTT.

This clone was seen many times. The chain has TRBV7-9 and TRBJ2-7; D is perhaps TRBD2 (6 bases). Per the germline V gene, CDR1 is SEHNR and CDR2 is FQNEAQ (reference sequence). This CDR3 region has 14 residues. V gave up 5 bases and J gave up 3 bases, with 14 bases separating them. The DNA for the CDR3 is TGTGCCAGCAGCCCCCGAGGGAGGCTCTACGAGCAGTACTTC. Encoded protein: CASSPRGRLYEQYF.

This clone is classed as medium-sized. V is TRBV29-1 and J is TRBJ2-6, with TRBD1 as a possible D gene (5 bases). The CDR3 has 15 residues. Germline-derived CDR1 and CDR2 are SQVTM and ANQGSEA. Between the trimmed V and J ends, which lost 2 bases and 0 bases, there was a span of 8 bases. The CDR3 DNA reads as TGCAGCGTTGAAAAGGACAACTCTGGGGCCAACGTCCTGACTTTC. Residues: CSVEKDNSGANVLTF.

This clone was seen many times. The CDR3 region has the DNA TGTGCCAGCACCCTAGCGGGGATTAGGGAGACCCAGTACTTC. This sequence encodes CASTLAGIRETQYF. This chain uses TRBV28 with TRBJ2-5; 9 bases are a match to TRBD2. The CDR3 sequence is 14 residues long. With 7 bases clipped from V and 5 bases from J, the junction kept 8 bases outside the gene matches. CDR1 and CDR2 (germline): MDHEN, SYDVKM.

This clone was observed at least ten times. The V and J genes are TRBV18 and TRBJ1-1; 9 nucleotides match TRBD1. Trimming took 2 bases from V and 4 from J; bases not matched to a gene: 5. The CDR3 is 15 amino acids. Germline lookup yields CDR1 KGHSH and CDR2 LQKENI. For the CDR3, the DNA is TGTGCCAGCTCACCAGGAAACAGGGGGCCCACTGAAGCTTTCTTT. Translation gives CASSPGNRGPTEAFF.

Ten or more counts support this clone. The CDR3 DNA sequence: TGCGCCAGCAGCCCAAGCATCCGGGGAGGAGAGACCCAGTACTTC. It codes for CASSPSIRGGETQYF. The V call is TRBV4-3, the J call TRBJ2-5, with D maybe TRBD2 (6 bases). CDR3 length equals 15 residues. From germline, CDR1 is LGHNA and CDR2 YSLEER. Trimming removed 4 bases from V and 4 bases from J, with 16 bases in between.

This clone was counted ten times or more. CDR3 DNA sequence: TGTGCCAGCAGCTTGGGTAGCGACTACTACGAGCAGTACGTC. Residues: CASSLGSDYYEQYV. This chain joins TRBV5-6 and TRBJ2-7; perhaps TRBD2 as D (5 bases). Germline V gives CDR1 SGHDT, CDR2 YYEEEE. The CDR3 spans 14 residues. The V and J ends lost 0 bases and 3 bases respectively, with 10 bases between them.

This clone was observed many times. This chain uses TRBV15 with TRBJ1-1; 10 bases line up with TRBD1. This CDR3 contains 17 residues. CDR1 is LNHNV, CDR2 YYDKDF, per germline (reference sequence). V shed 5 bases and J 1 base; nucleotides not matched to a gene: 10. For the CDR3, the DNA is TGTGCCACCAGCGGAGCCCCGGGGACAGGGGCGAACACTGAAGCTTTCTTT. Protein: CATSGAPGTGANTEAFF.

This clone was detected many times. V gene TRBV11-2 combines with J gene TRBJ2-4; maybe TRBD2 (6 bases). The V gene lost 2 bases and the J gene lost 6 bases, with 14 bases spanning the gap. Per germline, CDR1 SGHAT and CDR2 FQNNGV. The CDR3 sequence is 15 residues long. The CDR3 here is CASSLRAGRGNIQYF. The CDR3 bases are TGTGCCAGCAGCTTACGTGCAGGGCGGGGAAACATTCAGTACTTC. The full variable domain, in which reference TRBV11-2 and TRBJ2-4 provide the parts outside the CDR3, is EAGVAQSPRYKIIEKRQSVAFWCNPISGHATLYWYQQILGQGPKLLIQFQNNGVVDDSQLPKDRFSAERLKGVDSTLKIQPAKLEDSAVYLCASSLRAGRGNIQYFGAGTRLSVL.

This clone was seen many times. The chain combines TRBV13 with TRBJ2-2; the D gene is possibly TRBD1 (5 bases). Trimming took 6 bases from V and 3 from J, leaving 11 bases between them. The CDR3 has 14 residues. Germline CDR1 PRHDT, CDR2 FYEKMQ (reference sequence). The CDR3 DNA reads TGTGCCAGCAGGGCTAGGGGCGACACCGGGGAGCTGTTTTTT. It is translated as CASRARGDTGELFF.

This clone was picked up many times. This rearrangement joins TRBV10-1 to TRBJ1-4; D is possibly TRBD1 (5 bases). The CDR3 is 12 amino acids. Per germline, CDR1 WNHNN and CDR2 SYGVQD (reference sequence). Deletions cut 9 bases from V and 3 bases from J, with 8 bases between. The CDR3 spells CARDTSNEKLFF. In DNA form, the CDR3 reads TGCGCCAGGGACACCTCTAATGAAAAACTGTTTTTT.